These 30 T cell receptor beta chains share one sample of origin, sequenced in a study of blood T cell repertoires in COVID-19. The data were produced by immunoSEQ multiplex PCR, yet TCRdb's version contains in-frame clones alone and is incomplete. The sample lists 90,000 to 120,000 clones, around 90% occurring once. Sequencing input: peripheral blood. The receptors come from a middle-aged man with active or convalescent COVID-19.

V usage is TRBV18 and J usage is TRBJ2-7; 7 bases are a match to TRBD1. V was pared by 3 bases and J by 2 bases, with 1 base of the junction left unmatched. The CDR3 is 13 residues long. CDR1 and CDR2 from the germline V gene are KGHSH and LQKENI. CDR3 sequence: CASSPGTAYEQYF. The CDR3 bases are TGTGCCAGCTCACCCGGGACAGCCTACGAGCAGTACTTC.

The chain joins TRBV6-4 to TRBJ1-2; D not certain. This CDR3 has 13 residues. CDR1 is MRHNA, CDR2 SNTAGT, per germline. Trimming took 0 bases from V and 7 from J, leaving 9 bases between them. The CDR3 nucleotides are TGTGCCAGCAGTGACTCGTCCGCGCCTGGCTACACCTTC. Its protein product is CASSDSSAPGYTF.

J is TRBJ1-5 and V is TRBV18, with 7 bases that match TRBD1. This CDR3 is 15 amino acids long. The germline V gene encodes CDR1 KGHSH and CDR2 LQKENI. Losses at the gene ends were 3 bases for V and 5 bases for J; bases not matched to a gene: 7. The CDR3 DNA follows: TGTGCCAGCTCACCCCCCCTGGGGACAGATCAGCCCCAGCATTTT. Its translation is CASSPPLGTDQPQHF.

This chain's CDR3 is CASSQDSVNTEAFF. The DNA for the CDR3 is TGCGCCAGCAGCCAAGATAGCGTGAACACTGAAGCTTTCTTT. The chain has TRBV4-3 and TRBJ1-1; unclear D gene. CDR1 LGHNA and CDR2 YSLEER come from the germline V gene. There are 14 residues in the CDR3. The V end was cut by 0 bases, the J end by 0 bases, with 5 bases between.

The count of this clone is one. DNA of the CDR3: TGTGCCAGTAGTATAGGGGACTTCACTGAAGCTTTCTTT. Protein product: CASSIGDFTEAFF. V gene TRBV19 combines with J gene TRBJ1-1; TRBD1 is a possible D gene (5 bases). The germline V and J ends were trimmed by 1 base and 4 bases, with 7 bases remaining between them. This CDR3 has 13 amino acids. Germline CDR1 and CDR2: LNHDA and SQIVND (reference sequence).

In its sample, this clone was seen a few times. The gene calls are TRBV6-5 and TRBJ1-6, with D perhaps TRBD1 (5 bases). Trimming pared 2 bases from V and 10 bases from J, leaving 9 bases between. The CDR3 has 13 residues. CDR1 is MNHEY, CDR2 SVGAGI, per germline. The chain's CDR3 is CASSYGRGSPLHF. The CDR3 DNA reads as TGTGCCAGCAGTTACGGGCGGGGGTCACCCCTCCACTTT.

The rearrangement uses TRBV21-1 and TRBJ2-1; the DNA was not compared with TRBD2, the D call given in the table. TRBV21-1 is designated a pseudogene. The CDR3 is 17 amino acids. CDR3 in amino acids: CASSKETRSYNNNEQFF. DNA of the CDR3: TGTGCCAGCAGCAAAGAAACGAGGAGCTACAATAACAATGAGCAGTTCTTC.

The sample holds a few counts of this clone. The J gene is TRBJ1-4, the V gene TRBV28, with 8 bases that match TRBD1. CDR3 length: 14 amino acids. The junction had 5 bases not matched to a gene; V was cut back by 6 bases and J by 5 bases. Germline V lookup: CDR1 MDHEN, CDR2 SYDVKM. CDR3 residues: CASRPRDRNEKLFF. The CDR3 nucleotides are TGTGCCAGCAGACCACGGGACAGGAATGAAAAACTGTTTTTT.

The chain couples TRBV5-6 to TRBJ1-2, with D uncertain. Trimming removed 4 bases at V and 2 bases at J, with 6 bases between. CDR3 length: 12 amino acids. Germline V lookup: CDR1 SGHDT, CDR2 YYEEEE. The CDR3, as DNA: TGTGCCAGCAGCCTAGCGAACTATGGCTACACCTTC. Translated: CASSLANYGYTF.

J is TRBJ2-2 and V is TRBV6-5; D is perhaps TRBD2 (5 bases). V dropped 5 bases and J dropped 7 bases, with 11 bases sitting between them. Per the germline V gene, CDR1 is MNHEY and CDR2 is SVGAGI. The CDR3 has 13 amino acids. The CDR3 here is CASSPGVGGELFF. The CDR3 nucleotides read TGTGCCAGCAGTCCCGGGGTAGGCGGGGAGCTGTTTTTT.

J is TRBJ1-1 and V is TRBV7-2; D unclear. The CDR3 runs 14 residues. Looked up from germline, CDR1 is SGHTA and CDR2 is FQGNSA. Trimming cost V 5 bases and J 3 bases, with 13 bases left between them. The CDR3 reads CASSPRRADTEAFF. The CDR3 DNA reads as TGTGCCAGCAGCCCTAGGAGGGCCGACACTGAAGCTTTCTTT.

This clone was seen a few times. J is TRBJ1-1 and V is TRBV9, with D uncertain. V dropped 2 bases and J dropped 0 bases, with 8 bases sitting between them. The germline V gene encodes CDR1 SGDLS and CDR2 YYNGEE. This CDR3 is 14 amino acids long. The CDR3 protein is CASSVYGLNTEAFF. The CDR3, as DNA: TGTGCCAGCAGCGTTTACGGGTTGAACACTGAAGCTTTCTTT.

The chain uses TRBV29-1 and TRBJ1-2; D not resolved. Per germline, CDR1 SQVTM and CDR2 ANQGSEA. Trimming pared 2 bases from V and 8 bases from J, leaving 9 bases between. The CDR3 covers 11 residues. The CDR3 region is CSVERSLGYTF. In DNA, the CDR3 is TGCAGCGTTGAAAGGAGTTTAGGCTACACCTTC.

The chain recombines TRBV19 with TRBJ2-1, with 10 bases aligning to TRBD2. The V segment lost 7 bases and the J segment 8 bases; nucleotides outside the gene matches: 11. Germline values: CDR1 LNHDA, CDR2 SQIVND (reference sequence). This CDR3 region has 15 residues. CDR3 region: CASTSGLAFSDEQFF. In DNA form, the CDR3 reads TGTGCCAGTACATCGGGACTAGCGTTCTCTGATGAGCAGTTCTTC.

In this sample, this clone turned up a few times. The chain carries TRBV30 and TRBJ1-2, with unresolved D. This CDR3 contains 13 residues. In germline, CDR1 is GTSNPN, CDR2 SVGIG (reference sequence). The V end lost 1 base, the J end lost 8 bases, and 14 bases lay between the germline ends. CDR3 DNA sequence: TGTGCCTGGAGTGCTACATCCGCCGGGGGCTACACCTTC. It specifies CAWSATSAGGYTF.

The V gene is TRBV11-3, the J gene TRBJ2-7, with a tentative D call TRBD2 (5 bases). Germline V gene sequence: CDR1 SGHNT, CDR2 YENEEA. The V end was cut by 5 bases, the J end by 3 bases, with 11 bases between. The CDR3 length is 13 residues. The chain's CDR3 is CASSRRVGYEQYF. The CDR3 DNA reads TGTGCCAGCAGCAGGCGGGTGGGCTACGAGCAGTACTTC.

The chain has TRBV4-3 and TRBJ2-4; TRBD2 might be the D (5 bases). The germline CDR1 and CDR2 sequences are LGHNA and YSLEER. This CDR3 spans 19 amino acids. The V gene lost 0 bases and the J gene lost 0 bases, with 18 bases spanning the gap. As DNA, the CDR3 is TGCGCCAGCAGCCAAGAATCGCTTCTAGCCCCGTTAGCCAAAAACATTCAGTACTTC. Encoded protein: CASSQESLLAPLAKNIQYF.

The chain carries TRBV7-2 and TRBJ1-1, with a tentative D call TRBD1 (5 bases). V lost 5 bases to trimming and J lost 1 base, with 11 bases between them. CDR3 size: 14 residues. Germline CDR1 is SGHTA and CDR2 is FQGNSA. DNA for the CDR3: TGTGCCAGCAGCCAAGGTGACAGGAACACTGAAGCTTTCTTT. Translation: CASSQGDRNTEAFF.

This rearrangement joins TRBV3-1 (or the pseudogene TRBV3-2) to TRBJ2-3; TRBD2 is a possible D gene (6 bases). The CDR3 runs to 15 residues. Deletions cut 0 bases from V and 3 bases from J, with 10 bases between. CDR1 and CDR2 from the germline V gene are LGHDT and YNNKEL (reference sequence). The CDR3 DNA reads as TGTGCCAGCAGCCAAGATAAGCTAGCGACAGATACGCAGTATTTT. Translation gives CASSQDKLATDTQYF.

The chain links TRBV5-5 to TRBJ1-1; D unclear. V was shortened by 0 bases and J by 5 bases, with 14 bases between the two germline ends. This CDR3 has 15 amino acids. CDR1 and CDR2 (germline): SGHKS, YYEKEE (reference sequence). In DNA, the CDR3 is TGTGCCAGCAGCTTGGAAGTGGGCGCGAATACTGAAGCTTTCTTT. Protein: CASSLEVGANTEAFF.

CDR3 protein: CASSGLAGGSTDTQYF. The CDR3 DNA is TGCGCCAGCAGTGGGCTAGCGGGAGGTTCGACAGATACGCAGTATTTT. The rearrangement joins TRBV10-1 to TRBJ2-3, with 11 nucleotides matching TRBD2. This CDR3 is built from 16 residues. Unmatched junction bases numbered 6, after V lost 4 bases and J lost 3 bases. CDR1 is WNHNN, CDR2 SYGVQD, per germline (reference sequence).

The V and J genes are TRBV10-3 and TRBJ2-5; 9 bases map to TRBD2. Looked up from germline, CDR1 is ENHRY and CDR2 is SYGVKD. The CDR3 is 15 amino acids. Germline trimming cut 0 bases from V and 4 bases from J; bases unmatched to any gene: 3. The CDR3: CAISESGSGRETQYF. In DNA, the CDR3 is TGTGCCATCAGTGAGTCAGGTAGCGGGAGAGAGACCCAGTACTTC.

This clone was recorded once. V and J are TRBV18 and TRBJ2-7; 8 positions match TRBD2. V shed 3 bases, J shed 13 bases, and the junction held 11 bases outside the gene matches. The germline V gene has CDR1 KGHSH and CDR2 LQKENI. This CDR3 comprises 13 residues. CDR3 amino acids: CASSPGSGGRRYF. DNA of the CDR3: TGTGCCAGCTCACCCGGCTCGGGGGGGCGGCGATACTTC. Looking up the rest from reference TRBV18 and TRBJ2-7 gives the full variable domain: NAGVMQNPRHLVRRRGQEARLRCSPMKGHSHVYWYRQLPEEGLKFMVYLQKENIIDESGMPKERFSAEFPKEGPSILRIQQVVRGDSAAYFCASSPGSGGRRYFGPGTRLTVT.

The chain carries TRBV5-4 and TRBJ2-7; 8 nucleotides agree with TRBD2. The V gene end was trimmed by 2 bases and the J gene end by 2 bases; junction bases not matched to a gene: 3. CDR3 length: 14 residues. CDR1 and CDR2 from the germline V gene are SGHNT and YYREEE (reference sequence). CDR3 sequence (DNA): TGTGCCAGCAGCTTAGCGGGAGAGCCCTACGAGCAGTACTTC. This translates into CASSLAGEPYEQYF. The variable domain in full, with the rest retrieved from reference TRBV5-4 and TRBJ2-7, is ETGVTQSPTHLIKTRGQQVTLRCSSQSGHNTVSWYQQALGQGPQFIFQYYREEENGRGNFPPRFSGLQFPNYSSELNVNALELDDSALYLCASSLAGEPYEQYFGPGTRLTVT.

The J gene is TRBJ2-1, the V gene TRBV5-1; 8 nucleotides agree with TRBD2. CDR3 length: 13 residues. Germline V gene lookup returns CDR1 SGHRS and CDR2 YFSETQ. The junction had 2 bases not matched to a gene; V was cut back by 0 bases and J by 9 bases. CDR3 region: CASSLGLASEQFF. The CDR3 DNA is TGCGCCAGCAGCTTGGGACTAGCGAGTGAGCAGTTCTTC.

The rearrangement joins TRBV4-3 to TRBJ2-3; D gene ambiguous. The germline V gene encodes CDR1 LGHNA and CDR2 YSLEER. V shed 0 bases and J shed 1 base, with 8 bases lying between them. The CDR3 consists of 15 residues. The CDR3, as DNA: TGCGCCAGCAGCCAAGACTTAGTAGGCACAGATACGCAGTATTTT. This gives the protein CASSQDLVGTDTQYF.

The chain combines TRBV7-9 with TRBJ2-1, with D possibly TRBD2 on 6 matching bases. The CDR3 is 14 residues long. The ends were cut back, 2 bases at V and 8 bases at J, with 13 bases in the middle. Germline V gene data show CDR1 as SEHNR and CDR2 as FQNEAQ (reference sequence). Here the CDR3 reads CASSLRRADHEQFF. CDR3 nucleotide sequence: TGTGCCAGCAGCTTAAGGAGGGCCGACCATGAGCAGTTCTTC.

The chain uses TRBV19 and TRBJ2-3; perhaps TRBD1 as D (6 bases). Per germline, CDR1 LNHDA and CDR2 SQIVND (reference sequence). CDR3 length: 16 residues. Trimming shortened V by 4 bases and J by 4 bases, and 18 bases separated the two germline ends. The CDR3 nucleotides are TGTGCCAGTAGTACTCTGGGGACAACCAGCGCAGATACGCAGTATTTT. Translating it yields CASSTLGTTSADTQYF.

The V gene is TRBV11-2, the J gene TRBJ1-1; 10 nucleotides line up with TRBD1. The CDR3 has 15 residues. CDR1 is SGHAT and CDR2 is FQNNGV in the germline V gene. Trimming took 5 bases from V and 2 from J; bases not matched to a gene: 5. CDR3 residues: CASSHVTGGNTEAFF. DNA for the CDR3: TGTGCCAGCAGCCACGTGACAGGGGGCAACACTGAAGCTTTCTTT.

The rearrangement uses TRBV14 and TRBJ1-2; TRBD1 matches at 11 bases. The CDR3 runs to 18 residues. CDR1 SGHDN and CDR2 FVKESK come from the germline V gene. Trimming at V came to 2 bases and at J to 0 bases, leaving 8 bases not matched to a gene. The CDR3 sequence is CASSQIGQGAFSNYGYTF. CDR3 sequence (DNA): TGTGCCAGCAGCCAAATAGGACAGGGGGCCTTTTCTAACTATGGCTACACCTTC. Complete variable domain (other parts from reference TRBV14 and TRBJ1-2): EAGVTQFPSHSVIEKGQTVTLRCDPISGHDNLYWYRRVMGKEIKFLLHFVKESKQDESGMPNNRFLAERTGGTYSTLKVQPAELEDSGVYFCASSQIGQGAFSNYGYTFGSGTRLTVV.